This TCR beta chain was captured by sequencing in a study of T cell changes during pregnancy in multiple sclerosis (dated by TCRdb to about 2019). For the study in its entirety: The study examined how the T cell repertoire changed over the course of pregnancy in women with multiple sclerosis.

V lost 5 bases and J lost 7 bases, and the count of bases not matched to a germline gene is 5. CDR1 and CDR2 are read off the germline V gene as MNHNS and SASEGT. Counted from cysteine to phenylalanine, this CDR3 has 13 amino acids. Of the read, only the CDR3 DNA is kept; its 39 bases are in frame from base 1. Receptor libraries were prepared by the immunoSEQ multiplex PCR assay. TCRdb holds this immuneACCESS table with in-frame rearrangements only. Some clones are missing; in checked studies, unresolved V genes explain under half, and the rest has no known cause. This sample holds 78,000 or so clones; about 93% were observed only once. The ten most abundant clones make up 0.43% of the sample. On this clone itself: Its recognized antigen is unknown. No base-level quality is on record; no much larger clone is a single base apart.

This chain is built from TRBV6-1 and TRBJ1-2, with 9 bases aligning to TRBD1. The TCR was taken from a female donor with multiple sclerosis, enrolled in a pregnancy study. This material consisted of CD4+ T cells from peripheral blood mononuclear cells, taken before pregnancy. The sequence in DNA is TGTGCCAGCAGTCCGACAGGGGGTATTGGCTACACCTTC. Its amino acids are CASSPTGGIGYTF.